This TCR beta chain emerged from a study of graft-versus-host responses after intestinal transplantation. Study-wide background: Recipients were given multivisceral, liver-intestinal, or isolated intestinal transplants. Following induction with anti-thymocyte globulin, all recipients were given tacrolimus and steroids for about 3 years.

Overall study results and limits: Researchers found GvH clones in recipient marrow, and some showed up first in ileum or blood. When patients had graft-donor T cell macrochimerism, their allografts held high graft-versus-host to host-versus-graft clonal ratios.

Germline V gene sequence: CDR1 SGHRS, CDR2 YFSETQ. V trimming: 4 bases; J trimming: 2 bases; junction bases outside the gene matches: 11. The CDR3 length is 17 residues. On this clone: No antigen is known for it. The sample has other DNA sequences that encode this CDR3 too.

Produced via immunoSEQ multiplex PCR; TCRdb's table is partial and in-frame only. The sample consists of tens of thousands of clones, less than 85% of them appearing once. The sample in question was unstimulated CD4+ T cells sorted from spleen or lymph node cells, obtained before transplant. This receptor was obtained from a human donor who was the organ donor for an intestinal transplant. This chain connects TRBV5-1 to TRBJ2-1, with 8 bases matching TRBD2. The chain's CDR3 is CASSLLISGRAYNEQFF. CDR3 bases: TGCGCCAGCAGCCTGCTTATATCCGGGAGGGCCTACAATGAGCAGTTCTTC. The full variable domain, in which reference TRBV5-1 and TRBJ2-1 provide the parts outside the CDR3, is KAGVTQTPRYLIKTRGQQVTLSCSPISGHRSVSWYQQTPGQGLQFLFEYFSETQRNKGNFPGRFSGRQFSNSRSEMNVSTLELGDSALYLCASSLLISGRAYNEQFFGPGTRLTVL.